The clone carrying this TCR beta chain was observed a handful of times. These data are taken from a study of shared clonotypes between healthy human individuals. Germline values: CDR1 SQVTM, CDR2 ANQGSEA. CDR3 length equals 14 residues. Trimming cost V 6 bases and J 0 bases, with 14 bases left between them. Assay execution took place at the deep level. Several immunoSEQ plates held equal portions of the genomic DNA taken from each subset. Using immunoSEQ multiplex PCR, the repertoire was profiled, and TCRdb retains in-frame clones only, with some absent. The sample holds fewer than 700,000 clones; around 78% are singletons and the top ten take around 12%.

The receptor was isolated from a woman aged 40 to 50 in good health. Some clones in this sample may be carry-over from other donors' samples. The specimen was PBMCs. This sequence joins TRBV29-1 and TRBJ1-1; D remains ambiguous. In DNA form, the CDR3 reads TGCAGCGTAAGGACCCTACAGATGAACACTGAAGCTTTCTTT. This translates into CSVRTLQMNTEAFF.